The 29 T cell receptor beta chains given below trace back to one sample, sequenced in a study of CD8+CD57+ T cells in acquired aplastic anemia listed by TCRdb under 2018. Sequencing was performed on an Illumina HiSeq 2000. Genomic DNA served as template for TCR beta VDJ combination and CDR3 sequence profiling. The public reads were run again by TCRdb, first through fastp at Q25 and then through MiXCR, and only productive beta chains were kept. Each CDR3 protein gets just one entry, which takes the most common genes and DNA from the rows behind it. In this sample the table shows approximately 270,000 distinct CDR3 sequences, approximately 56% of which occur a single time. The top ten clonotypes cover 8% of the sample. The sample taken for sequencing was sorted CD4+, CD8+, or CD8+CD57+ T cells (not recorded which) from PBMCs. The origin of the receptors is a human donor with severe aplastic anemia or a healthy control (not recorded which).

The genes are TRBV7-3 and TRBJ2-3; 10 bases are shared with TRBD2. V dropped 3 bases and J dropped 6; count of bases not matched to a gene: 6. The CDR3 sequence is 15 residues long. CDR1 is SGHTA and CDR2 is FQGTGA in the germline V gene. The CDR3 is CASSLGLALGDTQYF. The CDR3 nucleotides are TGTGCCAGCAGCTTGGGACTAGCGTTAGGGGATACGCAGTATTTT.

This clonotype was recorded only once. A single base separates this from a much larger clone, so it may be a read error. The V and J genes are TRBV6-5 and TRBJ2-1; 10 bases are shared with TRBD1. CDR3 length: 13 residues. CDR1 MNHEY and CDR2 SVGAGI come from the germline V gene. The CDR3 DNA follows: TGTGCCAGCAGTCGACAGGGGGCCAATGAGCAGTCCTTC. It specifies CASSRQGANEQSF.

This clonotype was seen ten or more times. The chain has TRBV6-2 or TRBV6-3 and TRBJ1-1; D gene unclear. V was cut by 5 bases and J by 3 bases, with 7 bases left in between. The V gene's germline CDR1 is MNHEY and CDR2 SVGEGT. The CDR3 sequence is 12 residues long. The CDR3 sequence: CASSDQYTEAFF. DNA for the CDR3: TGTGCCAGCAGTGATCAGTACACTGAAGCTTTCTTT.

This clonotype has a handful of counts. The rearrangement joins TRBV7-9 to TRBJ2-5, with D possibly matching TRBD1 (6 bases). The germline CDR1 and CDR2 sequences are SEHNR and FQNEAQ (reference sequence). CDR3 size: 14 residues. The ends were cut back, 5 bases at V and 6 bases at J, with 16 bases in the middle. The CDR3 DNA follows: TGTGCCAGCAGCACGGACAGCGTGGGGAAGACCCAGTACTTC. It codes for CASSTDSVGKTQYF.

Notes on this clonotype: Germline and junction disagree at one end, which may indicate a read error. V usage is TRBV2 and J usage is TRBJ2-5, with 10 bases aligning to TRBD1. Germline V gene lookup returns CDR1 SNHLY and CDR2 FYNNEI. The CDR3 extends over 15 amino acids. The DNA of the CDR3 is TGTGCCAGCAGCGACAGGGGGCAGGGGATTCGGACCAAGTACTTC. Residues: CASSDRGQGIRTKYF.

This sequence joins TRBV7-9 and TRBJ2-2, with 11 bases fitting TRBD2. Germline V gene data show CDR1 as SEHNR and CDR2 as FQNEAQ (reference sequence). Trimming at V came to 5 bases and at J to 7 bases, leaving 9 bases not matched to a gene. This CDR3 is built from 16 residues. CDR3 bases: TGTGCCAGCAGCCCGACTAGCGGGGATACGTTCGGGGAGCTGTTTTTT. This encodes CASSPTSGDTFGELFF. The full variable domain, in which reference TRBV7-9 and TRBJ2-2 provide the parts outside the CDR3, is DTGVSQNPRHKITKRGQNVTFRCDPISEHNRLYWYRQTLGQGPEFLTYFQNEAQLEKSRLLSDRFSAERPKGSFSTLEIQRTEQGDSAMYLCASSPTSGDTFGELFFGEGSRLTVL.

This clonotype was recorded many times. V usage is TRBV7-9 and J usage is TRBJ1-4; a weak D match, TRBD1 (6 bases). Germline V lookup: CDR1 SEHNR, CDR2 FQNEAQ (reference sequence). V was cut by 5 bases and J by 3 bases, with 13 bases left in between. The CDR3 runs 15 residues. DNA for the CDR3: TGTGCCAGCAGCCTGGGGAGGACAGCTAATGAAAAACTGTTTTTT. This encodes CASSLGRTANEKLFF.

The chain has TRBV7-9 and TRBJ1-2; possibly TRBD1 for D (6 bases). CDR3 length: 13 residues. V was clipped by 3 bases and J by 8 bases, with 13 bases between them. Germline CDR1 SEHNR, CDR2 FQNEAQ (reference sequence). The CDR3 sequence: CASSFSGARGYTF. CDR3 nucleotide sequence: TGTGCCAGCAGCTTCTCGGGGGCGCGGGGCTACACCTTC.

This chain joins TRBV19 and TRBJ2-2; TRBD1 matches at 10 bases. Trimming at V came to 4 bases and at J to 6 bases, leaving 8 bases not matched to a gene. CDR3 length: 16 amino acids. Looked up from germline, CDR1 is LNHDA and CDR2 is SQIVND (reference sequence). The CDR3 nucleotides are TGTGCCAGTAGTACTACCCCCGGACAGGGGGCCGGGGAGCTGTTTTTT. Its translation: CASSTTPGQGAGELFF.

This clonotype was observed a few times. The chain is built from TRBV15 and TRBJ2-5; 10 bases map to TRBD2. The CDR3 is 19 residues long. With V trimmed by 0 bases and J by 0 bases, 10 bases remained unmatched. The germline V gene encodes CDR1 LNHNV and CDR2 YYDKDF (reference sequence). This CDR3 is CATSRDQASGGRYQETQYF. The DNA of the CDR3 is TGTGCCACCAGCAGAGATCAGGCTAGCGGGGGCCGATACCAAGAGACCCAGTACTTC.

CDR3 in amino acids: CASSADRLGTGELFF. Here the CDR3 DNA reads TGTGCCAGCAGTGCTGACAGGTTAGGCACCGGGGAGCTGTTTTTT. The chain has TRBV25-1 and TRBJ2-2; perhaps TRBD1 as D (6 bases). This CDR3 comprises 15 residues. The germline V gene has CDR1 MGHDK and CDR2 SYGVNS. V lost 4 bases, J lost 4 bases, and 13 bases lay in between.

V and J are TRBV6-5 and TRBJ1-3; D is undetermined. CDR1 and CDR2 (germline): MNHEY, SVGAGI. V was shortened by 5 bases and J by 0 bases, with 11 bases between the two germline ends. This CDR3 is 15 amino acids long. CDR3 nucleotides: TGTGCCAGCAGTAATGGGAAGAGCTCTGGAAACACCATATATTTT. It translates to CASSNGKSSGNTIYF.

The chain couples TRBV7-8 to TRBJ1-1; no clear D. CDR1 and CDR2 from the germline V gene are SGHVS and FQNEAQ. The length of the CDR3 is 14 residues. Trimming stripped 6 bases from V and 3 bases from J, with 14 bases between. CDR3 DNA: TGTGCCAGCAGTCCCCGGTTCGGGGACACTGAAGCTTTCTTT. It codes for CASSPRFGDTEAFF.

This clonotype was observed at least ten times. The chain is built from TRBV7-8 and TRBJ1-3, with D possibly TRBD1 on 6 matching bases. CDR3 length: 15 residues. Germline V gene sequence: CDR1 SGHVS, CDR2 FQNEAQ. With 5 bases removed from V and 3 bases from J, the gap between germline ends came to 14 bases. The CDR3 reads CASSTSQGNGNTIYF. The CDR3 DNA sequence: TGTGCCAGCAGCACATCGCAGGGGAATGGAAACACCATATATTTT.

The J gene is TRBJ1-2, the V gene TRBV19; 7 positions agree with TRBD1. The germline V gene encodes CDR1 LNHDA and CDR2 SQIVND (reference sequence). V lost 4 bases to trimming and J lost 3 bases; unmatched junction nucleotides: 5. The CDR3 is 14 amino acids. This CDR3 is CASSTTGYYYGYTF. Written as DNA, the CDR3 is TGTGCCAGTAGTACGACAGGGTACTACTATGGCTACACCTTC. The whole variable domain, remainder taken from reference TRBV19 and TRBJ1-2, is DGGITQSPKYLFRKEGQNVTLSCEQNLNHDAMYWYRQDPGQGLRLIYYSQIVNDFQKGDIAEGYSVSREKKESFPLTVTSAQKNPTAFYLCASSTTGYYYGYTFGSGTRLTVV.

This clonotype was recorded many times. The chain carries TRBV6-5 and TRBJ1-2, with D possibly matching TRBD1 (5 bases). The V gene's germline CDR1 is MNHEY and CDR2 SVGAGI. The CDR3 contains 14 residues. Trimming shortened V by 5 bases and J by 1 base, and 11 bases separated the two germline ends. The DNA for the CDR3 is TGTGCCAGCAGTCGCCAGGGTGTTAACTATGGCTACACCTTC. It is translated as CASSRQGVNYGYTF.

This clonotype occurred many times. V is TRBV18 and J is TRBJ2-5; the D gene is possibly TRBD1 (5 bases). The CDR3 runs to 13 residues. Germline V gene data show CDR1 as KGHSH and CDR2 as LQKENI. Trimming removed 0 bases from V and 5 bases from J, with 7 bases in between. CDR3 nucleotide sequence: TGTGCCAGCTCACCACCCCAGGGTGAGACCCAGTACTTC. Translation: CASSPPQGETQYF.

The chain joins TRBV6-5 to TRBJ1-1, with 7 bases lining up with TRBD1. Trimming cost V 2 bases and J 9 bases; bases outside gene matches: 12. CDR1 is MNHEY, CDR2 SVGAGI, per germline. There are 15 residues in the CDR3. This CDR3 is CASSYARGGRTKAFF. CDR3 DNA sequence: TGTGCCAGCAGTTACGCCAGGGGGGGAAGGACTAAAGCTTTCTTT.

This clonotype was counted a single time. V usage is TRBV29-1 and J usage is TRBJ2-7, with D hard to call. Trimming left V 4 bases short and J 1 base short, with 8 bases between. The CDR3 runs to 12 residues. Per germline, CDR1 SQVTM and CDR2 ANQGSEA. The CDR3 protein is CSVVAGSYEQYF. As DNA, the CDR3 is TGCAGCGTTGTTGCAGGTTCCTACGAGCAGTACTTC.

Ten or more counts support this clonotype. The chain is built from TRBV9 and TRBJ1-2; no clear D. Trimming removed 3 bases at V and 6 bases at J, with 9 bases between. The germline gives CDR1 SGDLS, CDR2 YYNGEE. The CDR3 spans 12 residues. The CDR3 loop is CASSDSLDGYTF. DNA for the CDR3: TGTGCCAGCAGCGATTCGTTGGATGGCTACACCTTC.

The sample holds many counts of this clonotype. This chain connects TRBV12-3 or TRBV12-4 to TRBJ1-3; the D gene is possibly TRBD1 (6 bases). The CDR3 runs to 15 residues. Trimming pared 5 bases from V and 0 bases from J, leaving 11 bases between. In DNA form, the CDR3 reads TGTGCCAGCAGTCCACAACAGGGCTCTGGAAACACCATATATTTT. Translated, it gives CASSPQQGSGNTIYF.

This clonotype has at least ten counts. The rearrangement joins TRBV7-8 to TRBJ2-3, with TRBD2 as a possible D gene (7 bases). CDR3 length: 16 residues. Trimming removed 4 bases from V and 2 bases from J, with 16 bases in between. The germline V gene encodes CDR1 SGHVS and CDR2 FQNEAQ. The DNA for the CDR3 is TGTGCCAGCAGCTCAGGGGAGCGGGACCACACAGATACGCAGTATTTT. Translation gives CASSSGERDHTDTQYF.

V and J are TRBV2 and TRBJ2-5; perhaps TRBD1 as D (6 bases). The V gene lost 10 bases and the J gene lost 4 bases, with 10 bases spanning the gap. Looked up from germline, CDR1 is SNHLY and CDR2 is FYNNEI. This CDR3 is 11 amino acids long. CDR3 DNA sequence: TGTGCCACCTCAGGGGTAGAGACCCAGTACTTC. It translates to CATSGVETQYF.

The V and J genes are TRBV15 and TRBJ2-7; perhaps TRBD1 as D (7 bases). Germline V gene data show CDR1 as LNHNV and CDR2 as YYDKDF (reference sequence). The germline V and J ends were trimmed by 5 bases and 5 bases, with 25 bases remaining between them. This CDR3 contains 17 residues. The CDR3 here is CATSSPRRDRFPNEQYF. The DNA of the CDR3 is TGTGCCACCAGCTCTCCCCGGAGGGACAGATTTCCCAACGAGCAGTACTTC. Full variable domain (remainder filled in from reference TRBV15 and TRBJ2-7): DAMVIQNPRYQVTQFGKPVTLSCSQTLNHNVMYWYQQKSSQAPKLLFHYYDKDFNNEADTPDNFQSRRPNTSFCFLDIRSPGLGDTAMYLCATSSPRRDRFPNEQYFGPGTRLTVT.

The J gene is TRBJ2-7, the V gene TRBV9; TRBD1 matches at 11 bases. The J call is doubtful: the DNA matches TRBJ2-5 better. The CDR3 has 16 residues. CDR1 and CDR2 (germline): SGDLS, YYNGEE. CDR3 residues: CASSDRTGGYYETQYF. In DNA form, the CDR3 reads TGTGCCAGCAGCGACCGGACAGGGGGCTATTATGAGACCCAGTACTTC.

Written as DNA, the CDR3 is TGCAGTGCTTCCTTGTCTGGGGCCAACGTCCTGACTTTC. Translation: CSASLSGANVLTF. V is TRBV20-1 and J is TRBJ2-6; D remains ambiguous. V shed 5 bases and J shed 1 base, with 6 bases lying between them. Looked up from germline, CDR1 is DFQATT and CDR2 is SNEGSKA (reference sequence). The CDR3 loop spans 13 amino acids.

The sample holds many counts of this clonotype. The chain couples TRBV5-5 to TRBJ1-3; D is perhaps TRBD1 (5 bases). Trimming cost V 1 base and J 3 bases, with 17 bases left between them. Looked up from germline, CDR1 is SGHKS and CDR2 is YYEKEE (reference sequence). The CDR3 is made up of 17 amino acids. CDR3 bases: TGTGCCAGCAGCTTGTTTGCCGGTACAGGCGGTGGAAACACCATATATTTT. Its protein is CASSLFAGTGGGNTIYF.

Turning to this clonotype: Sequence at one end of the junction differs from germline and may be a read error. CDR3 nucleotide sequence: TGTGCTAGCAGTTCGACTAGCGGGAATTTCGGGGAGCTGTTTTTT. This gives the protein CASSSTSGNFGELFF. The gene calls are TRBV7-9 and TRBJ2-2; 11 bases are shared with TRBD2. In germline, CDR1 is SEHNR, CDR2 FQNEAQ (reference sequence). CDR3 length: 15 residues.

This clonotype has just a few counts. V and J are TRBV10-3 and TRBJ1-3, with a possible D match to TRBD1 (5 bases). Trimming removed 6 bases at V and 2 bases at J, with 14 bases between. The CDR3 runs 15 residues. Germline V gene sequence: CDR1 ENHRY, CDR2 SYGVKD. CDR3: CAIRRQGIPGNTIYF. For the CDR3, the DNA is TGTGCCATCAGGCGGCAGGGTATACCTGGAAACACCATATATTTT.